This T cell receptor beta chain was obtained from a study of T cells in Graves' hyperthyroidism and ophthalmopathy. This CDR3 contains 16 residues. CDR1 is KGHSH and CDR2 is LQKENI in the germline V gene. Losses at the gene ends were 3 bases for V and 3 bases for J; bases not matched to a gene: 10. Overall study results and limits: Most clonotypes that expanded in the thyroid above 0.001 also showed up in blood.

Pregnant or lactating patients were excluded, as were those with uncontrolled infection or other autoimmune disease. Clinical symptoms, serum thyroxine, TRAb, thyroid ultrasound and orbital computed tomography informed diagnoses. The source of the PBMCs was 8 to 10 ml of fresh peripheral blood. This clonotype was counted at least ten times. Its specificity is unknown. RNA transcripts gave rise to amplified TCR beta CDR3 regions. During a first-round RT-PCR of the TCR CDR3, the HTBI primer set was used. TCRdb re-derived calls from the multiplex PCR reads in MiXCR, one entry per CDR3 protein. Among some 400,000 distinct CDR3 sequences, approximately 19% were seen once, and the ten largest hold about 4%.

The source of this sequence is a woman aged 18-29 years with Graves' hyperthyroidism. This chain joins TRBV18 and TRBJ2-5; TRBD1 aligns across 7 bases. Input material: blood. The chain's CDR3 is CASSPTGRSGKETQYF. CDR3 nucleotides: TGTGCCAGCTCACCGACAGGGCGGAGCGGAAAAGAGACCCAGTACTTC.